Below are 7 T cell receptor beta chains sequenced from a single sample in a study of technical replicates of blood from a few donors. Generated by immunoSEQ multiplex PCR, the TCRdb table keeps only in-frame clones and is missing some. In the table there are about 66,000 clones, roughly nine tenths of which are singletons. Specimen: PBMCs. These receptors were obtained from a human donor in good health. Some clones in this sample may be carry-over from other donors' samples.

The chain joins TRBV2 to TRBJ1-1, with 9 bases that match TRBD1. The V and J ends lost 4 bases and 5 bases, in that order; junction bases with no gene match: 5. Germline loops: CDR1 SNHLY, CDR2 FYNNEI. The CDR3 loop spans 14 amino acids. The DNA for the CDR3 is TGTGCCAGCAGTGTGACAGGGGGTAGGACTGAAGCTTTCTTT. This codes for CASSVTGGRTEAFF.

For the CDR3, the DNA is TGTGCCAGCAGCCTCGCAGCCGGGACTAGCGGGAGGGAGCAGTTCTTC. Its translation is CASSLAAGTSGREQFF. The chain carries TRBV7-9 and TRBJ2-1; 15 nucleotides agree with TRBD2. Per germline, CDR1 SEHNR and CDR2 FQNEAQ (reference sequence). V was clipped by 5 bases and J by 10 bases; unmatched bases: 9. The CDR3 sequence is 16 residues long.

The V gene is TRBV30, the J gene TRBJ1-5; a weak D match, TRBD1 (5 bases). The CDR3 contains 15 residues. Trimming removed 1 base from V and 2 bases from J, with 12 bases in between. From germline, CDR1 is GTSNPN and CDR2 SVGIG (reference sequence). CDR3 sequence (DNA): TGTGCCTGGAGTGAGGGTCAGGGTGGCAATCAGCCCCAGCATTTT. It translates to CAWSEGQGGNQPQHF. Combining the CDR3 with reference TRBV30 and TRBJ1-5 gives the whole variable domain SQTIHQWPATLVQPVGSPLSLECTVEGTSNPNLYWYRQAAGRGLQLLFYSVGIGQISSEVPQNLSASRPQDRQFILSSKKLLLSDSGFYLCAWSEGQGGNQPQHFGDGTRLSIL.

V gene TRBV18 combines with J gene TRBJ1-6; D is possibly TRBD1 (5 bases). The V gene's germline CDR1 is KGHSH and CDR2 LQKENI. The CDR3 length is 15 residues. Trimming took off 2 bases at V and 7 bases at J, with 12 bases between the two ends. CDR3 sequence: CASSPGQAGNSPLHF. CDR3 sequence (DNA): TGTGCCAGCTCACCAGGACAAGCGGGCAATTCACCCCTCCACTTT. Supplemented by reference TRBV18 and TRBJ1-6, the full variable domain reads NAGVMQNPRHLVRRRGQEARLRCSPMKGHSHVYWYRQLPEEGLKFMVYLQKENIIDESGMPKERFSAEFPKEGPSILRIQQVVRGDSAAYFCASSPGQAGNSPLHFGNGTRLTVT.

V is TRBV7-8 and J is TRBJ1-5; 9 bases line up with TRBD1. Per germline, CDR1 SGHVS and CDR2 FQNEAQ. V was clipped by 1 base and J by 2 bases; unmatched bases: 3. This CDR3 region has 16 residues. The CDR3 sequence: CASSLVTGGGNQPQHF. In DNA form, the CDR3 reads TGTGCCAGCAGCTTAGTGACAGGGGGTGGCAATCAGCCCCAGCATTTT.

The rearrangement uses TRBV18 and TRBJ2-7, with D perhaps matching TRBD1 (6 bases). The CDR3 runs 16 residues. Deletions cut 5 bases from V and 1 base from J, with 18 bases between. From germline, CDR1 is KGHSH and CDR2 LQKENI. The CDR3 nucleotides read TGTGCCAGCTCATTAGACGGTATAGGACAGTCCTACGAGCAGTACTTC. Its translation: CASSLDGIGQSYEQYF.

The chain recombines TRBV27 with TRBJ2-2; 9 bases fit TRBD2. The V segment lost 7 bases and the J segment 1 base; nucleotides outside the gene matches: 13. The CDR3 loop spans 18 amino acids. Germline CDR1 MNHEY, CDR2 SMNVEV (reference sequence). This CDR3 reads CASNLSGGPDLNTGELFF. The CDR3 coding sequence is TGTGCCAGCAACCTTAGCGGGGGACCCGATTTGAACACCGGGGAGCTGTTTTTT.